This T cell receptor beta chain came from a study of control samples from healthy donors and cancer patients. This table comes from immunoSEQ multiplex PCR, and its TCRdb copy is limited to in-frame clones, with some not included. The repertoire holds roughly 200,000 clones, roughly 94% seen once, with approximately 1.5% in the top ten. Sequenced sample: blood. The TCR comes from a man aged 50-59 years in good health.

The CDR3 DNA reads as TGCGCCAGCAGCCACGGACCCACCCCGGGGAACACTGAAGCTTTCTTT. Translating it yields CASSHGPTPGNTEAFF. The chain joins TRBV4-1 to TRBJ1-1; no clear D gene. This CDR3 region has 16 residues. V lost 3 bases, J lost 1 base, and 15 bases lay in between. CDR1 is MGHRA, CDR2 YSYEKL, per germline.